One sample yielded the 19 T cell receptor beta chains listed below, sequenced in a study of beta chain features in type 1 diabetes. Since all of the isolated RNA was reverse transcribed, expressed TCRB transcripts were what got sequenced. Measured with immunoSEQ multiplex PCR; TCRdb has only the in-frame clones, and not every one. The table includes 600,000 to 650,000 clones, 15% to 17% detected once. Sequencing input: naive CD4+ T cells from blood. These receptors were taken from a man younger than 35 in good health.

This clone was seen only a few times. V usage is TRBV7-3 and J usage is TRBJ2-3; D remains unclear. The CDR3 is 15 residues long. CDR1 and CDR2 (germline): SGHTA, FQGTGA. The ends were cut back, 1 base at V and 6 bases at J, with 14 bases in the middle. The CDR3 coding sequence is TGTGCCAGCAGCTTAAGGAGTAAGAGCCAGGATACGCAGTATTTT. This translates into CASSLRSKSQDTQYF.

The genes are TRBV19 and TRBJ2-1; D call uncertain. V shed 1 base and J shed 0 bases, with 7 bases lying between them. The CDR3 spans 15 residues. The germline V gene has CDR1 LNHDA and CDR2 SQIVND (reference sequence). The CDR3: CASSIAPRSYNEQFF. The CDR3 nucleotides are TGTGCCAGTAGTATAGCCCCTCGCTCCTACAATGAGCAGTTCTTC.

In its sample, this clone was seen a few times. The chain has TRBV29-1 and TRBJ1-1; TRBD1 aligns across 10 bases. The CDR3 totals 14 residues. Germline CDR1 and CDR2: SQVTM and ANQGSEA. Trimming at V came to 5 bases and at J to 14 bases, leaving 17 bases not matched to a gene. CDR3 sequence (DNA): TGCAGCGTTCGAACCGGGACAGGGGTTCGGAATGAGTTCTTT. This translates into CSVRTGTGVRNEFF.

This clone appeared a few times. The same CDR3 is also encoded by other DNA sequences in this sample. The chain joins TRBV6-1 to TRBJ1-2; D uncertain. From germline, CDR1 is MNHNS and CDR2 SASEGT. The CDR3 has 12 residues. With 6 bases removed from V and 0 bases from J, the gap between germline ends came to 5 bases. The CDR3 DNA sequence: TGTGCCAGCAGGGAATCTAACTATGGCTACACCTTC. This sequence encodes CASRESNYGYTF.

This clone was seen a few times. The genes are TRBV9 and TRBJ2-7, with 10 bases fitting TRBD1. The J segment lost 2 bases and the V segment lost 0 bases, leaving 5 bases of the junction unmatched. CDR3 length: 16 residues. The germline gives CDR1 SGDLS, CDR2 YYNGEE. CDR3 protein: CASSVGDRGRTYEQYF. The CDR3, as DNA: TGTGCCAGCAGCGTAGGAGACAGGGGGCGGACCTACGAGCAGTACTTC.

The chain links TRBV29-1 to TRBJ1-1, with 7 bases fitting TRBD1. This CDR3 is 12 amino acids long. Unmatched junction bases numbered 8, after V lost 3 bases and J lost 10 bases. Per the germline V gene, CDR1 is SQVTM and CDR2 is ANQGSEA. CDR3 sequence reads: CSVEEGAGGAFF. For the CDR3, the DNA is TGCAGCGTTGAGGAGGGGGCCGGGGGAGCTTTCTTT.

CDR3 protein: CASSSDSYEQYF. The CDR3 coding sequence is TGTGCCAGCTCATCAGACAGTTACGAGCAGTACTTC. The chain has TRBV18 and TRBJ2-7; maybe TRBD1 (5 bases). This CDR3 comprises 12 residues. Germline V lookup: CDR1 KGHSH, CDR2 LQKENI. V gave up 5 bases and J gave up 4 bases, with 9 bases separating them.

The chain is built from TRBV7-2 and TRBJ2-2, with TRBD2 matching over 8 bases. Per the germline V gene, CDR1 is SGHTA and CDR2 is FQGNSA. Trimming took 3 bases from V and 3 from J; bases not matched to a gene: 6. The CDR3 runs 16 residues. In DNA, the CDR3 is TGTGCCAGCAGCTTCGGCCTAGCGGGCCACACCGGGGAGCTGTTTTTT. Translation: CASSFGLAGHTGELFF. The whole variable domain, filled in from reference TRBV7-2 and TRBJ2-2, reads GAGVSQSPSNKVTEKGKDVELRCDPISGHTALYWYRQSLGQGLEFLIYFQGNSAPDKSGLPSDRFSAERTGGSVSTLTIQRTQQEDSAVYLCASSFGLAGHTGELFFGEGSRLTVL.

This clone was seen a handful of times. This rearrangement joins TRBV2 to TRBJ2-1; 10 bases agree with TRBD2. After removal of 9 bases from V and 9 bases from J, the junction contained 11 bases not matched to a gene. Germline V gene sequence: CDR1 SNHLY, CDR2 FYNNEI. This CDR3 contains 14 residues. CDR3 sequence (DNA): TGTGCCAGTTTCCTAGCGGGAGAAAGGTTTGAGCAGTTCTTC. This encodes CASFLAGERFEQFF.

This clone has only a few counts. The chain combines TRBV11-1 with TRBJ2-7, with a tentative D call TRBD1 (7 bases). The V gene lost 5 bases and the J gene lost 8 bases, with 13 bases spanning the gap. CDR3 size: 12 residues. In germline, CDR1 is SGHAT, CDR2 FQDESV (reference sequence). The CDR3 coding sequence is TGTGCCAGCAGCCTAGGAGGGGGCCAGCAGTACTTC. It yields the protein CASSLGGGQQYF.

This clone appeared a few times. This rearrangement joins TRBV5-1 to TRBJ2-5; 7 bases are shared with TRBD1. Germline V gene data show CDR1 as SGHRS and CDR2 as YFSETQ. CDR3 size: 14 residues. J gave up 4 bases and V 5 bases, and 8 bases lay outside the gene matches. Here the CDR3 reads CASRNTGAGETQYF. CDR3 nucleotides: TGCGCCAGCAGAAATACAGGGGCGGGAGAGACCCAGTACTTC.

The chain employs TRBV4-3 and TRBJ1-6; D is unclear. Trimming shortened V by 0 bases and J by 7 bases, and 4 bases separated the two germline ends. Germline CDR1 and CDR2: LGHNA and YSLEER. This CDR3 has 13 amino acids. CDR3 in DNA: TGCGCCAGCAGCCAAGACCCCAATTCACCCCTCCACTTT. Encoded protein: CASSQDPNSPLHF.

CDR3 coding DNA: TGCAGCGTTCGACGGGACAGGTCCTCCTACGAGCAGTACTTC. It yields the protein CSVRRDRSSYEQYF. The rearrangement links TRBV29-1 to TRBJ2-7; 8 positions agree with TRBD1. V trimming: 5 bases; J trimming: 0 bases; junction bases outside the gene matches: 6. Germline CDR1 is SQVTM and CDR2 is ANQGSEA. This CDR3 is built from 14 residues.

The CDR3 loop reads CATSRDQGYEQYF. The DNA for the CDR3 is TGTGCCACCAGCAGAGATCAGGGCTACGAGCAGTACTTC. The rearrangement joins TRBV15 to TRBJ2-7; perhaps TRBD1 as D (5 bases). The germline CDR1 and CDR2 sequences are LNHNV and YYDKDF (reference sequence). This CDR3 has 13 amino acids. V was cut by 0 bases and J by 3 bases, with 6 bases left in between.

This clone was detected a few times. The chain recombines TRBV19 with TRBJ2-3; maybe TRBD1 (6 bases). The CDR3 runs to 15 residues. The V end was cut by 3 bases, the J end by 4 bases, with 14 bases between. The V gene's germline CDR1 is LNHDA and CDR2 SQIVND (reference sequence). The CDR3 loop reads CASSITGSAADTQYF. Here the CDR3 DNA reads TGTGCCAGTAGTATTACAGGGAGCGCCGCAGATACGCAGTATTTT.

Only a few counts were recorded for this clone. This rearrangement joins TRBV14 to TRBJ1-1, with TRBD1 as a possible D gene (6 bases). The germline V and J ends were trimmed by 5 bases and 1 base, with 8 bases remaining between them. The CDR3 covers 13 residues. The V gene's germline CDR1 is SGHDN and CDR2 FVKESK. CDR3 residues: CASSGQWNTEAFF. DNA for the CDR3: TGTGCCAGCAGCGGACAGTGGAACACTGAAGCTTTCTTT.

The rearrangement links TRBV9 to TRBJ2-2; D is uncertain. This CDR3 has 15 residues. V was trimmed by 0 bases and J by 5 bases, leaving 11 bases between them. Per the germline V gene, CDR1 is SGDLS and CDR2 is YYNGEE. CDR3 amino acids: CASSVATLGTGELFF. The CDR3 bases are TGTGCCAGCAGCGTAGCTACGTTGGGGACCGGGGAGCTGTTTTTT.

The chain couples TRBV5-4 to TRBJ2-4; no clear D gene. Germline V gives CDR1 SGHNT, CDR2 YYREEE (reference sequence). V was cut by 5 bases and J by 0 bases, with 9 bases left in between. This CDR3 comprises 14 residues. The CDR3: CASRMRLAKNIQYF. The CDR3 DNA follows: TGTGCCAGCAGGATGAGGCTAGCCAAAAACATTCAGTACTTC.

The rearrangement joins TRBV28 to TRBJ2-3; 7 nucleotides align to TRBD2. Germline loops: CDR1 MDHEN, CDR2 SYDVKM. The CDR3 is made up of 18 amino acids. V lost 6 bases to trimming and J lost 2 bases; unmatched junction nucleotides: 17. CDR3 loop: CASRQLPGSAGDTDTQYF. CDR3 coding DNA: TGTGCCAGCAGACAGCTCCCGGGAAGCGCGGGGGACACAGATACGCAGTATTTT. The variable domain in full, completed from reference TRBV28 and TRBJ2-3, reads DVKVTQSSRYLVKRTGEKVFLECVQDMDHENMFWYRQDPGLGLRLIYFSYDVKMKEKGDIPEGYSVSREKKERFSLILESASTNQTSMYLCASRQLPGSAGDTDTQYFGPGTRLTVL.